This T cell receptor (beta chain) comes out of a study of CD8 T cells in Susac syndrome. This clonotype was counted a few times. This CDR3 region has 16 residues. Germline loops: CDR1 LGHNA, CDR2 YSLEER. The ends were cut back, 4 bases at V and 0 bases at J, with 16 bases in the middle. Random hexamers primed reverse transcription of 0.5 to 1 ug RNA. Amplification of the TCR beta CDR3 was carried out by immunoSEQ multiplex PCR, which spanned a total of 54 Vbeta and 13 Jbeta segments. In TCRdb, the immunoSEQ multiplex PCR reads were re-called with MiXCR into one record per CDR3 protein. The sample shows about 200,000 distinct CDR3 sequences, 92% of them seen only once.

Sequenced: CD8+ T cells from PBMCs. This clonotype was sampled from a human donor with multiple sclerosis. The chain uses TRBV4-3 and TRBJ2-7; D possibly corresponds to TRBD2 (6 bases). The CDR3 sequence is CASSPSAGPSSYEQYF. CDR3 in DNA: TGCGCCAGCAGCCCAAGTGCGGGACCCAGCTCCTACGAGCAGTACTTC.